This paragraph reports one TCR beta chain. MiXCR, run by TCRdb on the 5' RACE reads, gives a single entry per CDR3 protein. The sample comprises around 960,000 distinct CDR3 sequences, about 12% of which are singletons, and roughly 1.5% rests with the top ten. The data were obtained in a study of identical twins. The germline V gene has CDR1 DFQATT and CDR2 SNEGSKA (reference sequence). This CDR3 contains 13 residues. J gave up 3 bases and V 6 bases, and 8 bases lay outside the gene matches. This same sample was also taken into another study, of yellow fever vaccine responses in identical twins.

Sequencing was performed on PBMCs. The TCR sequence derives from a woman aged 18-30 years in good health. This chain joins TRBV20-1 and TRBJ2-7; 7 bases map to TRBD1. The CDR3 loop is CSATSDRYYEQYV. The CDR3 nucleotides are TGCAGTGCCACCTCGGACAGGTACTACGAGCAGTACGTC.